The present T cell receptor (beta chain) was sequenced within a study of blood T cell repertoires in COVID-19. Looking at the study overall: There were acute and convalescent COVID-19 samples, and they came from the United States, Italy and Spain. Sample material is recorded as cDNA or gDNA derived from T cells, B-cell-depleted T cells, or PBMCs.

Per the original methods: For nucleated cells, counts were estimated from reference gene primer amplification. The method was immunoSEQ multiplex PCR; TCRdb's version includes in-frame clones alone and lacks a portion of them. V and J calls and clone size follow that table, whereas D and trimming were derived from the DNA. Among about 81,000 clones listed, 82% were seen once. V was trimmed by 0 bases and J by 2 bases, leaving 12 bases between them. Germline V gives CDR1 SGHRS, CDR2 YFSETQ. The CDR3 covers 17 residues. The chain has TRBV5-1 and TRBJ1-6; D unclear. This receptor was taken from a human donor in a cohort sampled during active COVID-19. Material for sequencing was peripheral blood. In DNA, the CDR3 is TGCGCCAGCAGCTTGGTTGGTCGGGGTGCCTATAATTCACCCCTCCACTTT. Protein sequence: CASSLVGRGAYNSPLHF.